This T cell receptor (beta chain) was found in a study of CD8+ T cells in alopecia areata. Study conclusions and caveats: Expanded CD8+ clones among the top 100, as well as scalp clonality, were significantly decreased by tofacitinib.

After isolation, RNA underwent reverse transcription to generate cDNA as the sequencing template. Only in-frame clones appear in the TCRdb table, and some are missing; sequencing was by immunoSEQ multiplex PCR. The data contain 150,000 to 250,000 clones, 45% to 65% of them singletons. With regard to this clone: Antigen specificity is unknown.

Treatment specified: oral pan-JAK inhibitor, 5-10 mg twice daily. Source: CD4+ T cells sorted from blood, taken at week 4, from a patient treated with tofacitinib. The TCR originated in a human donor with alopecia areata.

CDR3 DNA: TGTGCCAGCAGCTTTGACAGACGCCGAGAAGCTTTCTTT. Protein sequence: CASSFDRRREAFF. The chain links TRBV7-2 to TRBJ1-1; D possibly corresponds to TRBD1 (5 bases). Deletions cut 3 bases from V and 8 bases from J, with 13 bases between. CDR1 and CDR2 (germline): SGHTA, FQGNSA. The CDR3 is 13 residues long.